The T cell receptor (beta chain) under discussion was sequenced for a study of T cell responses to AZD1222 COVID-19 vaccine. Study results and caveats: Spike-specific TCR breadth rose after two AZD1222 doses, and depth rose as well. The repertoires were collected only after the peak T cell response. At 160-218 and 743-854, vaccine-associated CD4 TCRs were dominant, and they spanned spike.

This clone was found once. Its specificity is unknown. Produced via immunoSEQ multiplex PCR; TCRdb's table is partial and in-frame only. Here the sample spans around 100,000 clones, around nine tenths being singletons. V was shortened by 0 bases and J by 4 bases, with 9 bases between the two germline ends. From germline, CDR1 is LGHDT and CDR2 YNNKEL (reference sequence). This CDR3 spans 14 amino acids. V usage is TRBV3-1 (or the pseudogene TRBV3-2) and J usage is TRBJ1-2, with no clear D. The sequence was collected from an adult in good health. The material was peripheral blood, obtained on day 0 of AZD1222 vaccination. The CDR3 DNA sequence: TGTGCCAGCAGCCAAGATAGAGCCGGCTATGGCTACACCTTC. Translated, it gives CASSQDRAGYGYTF.